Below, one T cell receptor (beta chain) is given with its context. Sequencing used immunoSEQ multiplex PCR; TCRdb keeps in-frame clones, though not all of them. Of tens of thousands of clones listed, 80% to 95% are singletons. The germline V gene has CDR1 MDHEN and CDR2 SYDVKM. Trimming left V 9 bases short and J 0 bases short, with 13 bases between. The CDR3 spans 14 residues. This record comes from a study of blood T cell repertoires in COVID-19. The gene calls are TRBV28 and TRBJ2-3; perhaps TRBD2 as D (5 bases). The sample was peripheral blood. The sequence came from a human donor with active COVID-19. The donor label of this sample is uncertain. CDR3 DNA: TGTGCCAGTAGGGAGAGTCGTAGCACAGATACGCAGTATTTT. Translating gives CASRESRSTDTQYF.